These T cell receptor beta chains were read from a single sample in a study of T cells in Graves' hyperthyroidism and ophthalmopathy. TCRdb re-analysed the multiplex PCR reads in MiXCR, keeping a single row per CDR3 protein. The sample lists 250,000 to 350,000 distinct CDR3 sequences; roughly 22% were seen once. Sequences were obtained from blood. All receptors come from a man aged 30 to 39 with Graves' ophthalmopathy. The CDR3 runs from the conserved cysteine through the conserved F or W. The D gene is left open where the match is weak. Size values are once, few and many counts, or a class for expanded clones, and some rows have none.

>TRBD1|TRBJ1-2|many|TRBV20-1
TGCAGTGCTACAGCCGGGACAGGACGTGGCTACACCTTC
CSATAGTGRGYTF
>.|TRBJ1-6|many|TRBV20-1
TGCAGTGCCAGCACAGGGATCAGTAATTCACCCCTCCACTTT
CSASTGISNSPLHF
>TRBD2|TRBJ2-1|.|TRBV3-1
TGTGCCAGCAGCCAGCCGTTGGGGAGACTAGCGGCGAGGGGCCTCGGTGGTGAGCAGTTCTTC
CASSQPLGRLAARGLGGEQFF
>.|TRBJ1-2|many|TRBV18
TGTGCCAGCTTTTTGACAGGCACTAACTATGGCTACACCTTC
CASFLTGTNYGYTF
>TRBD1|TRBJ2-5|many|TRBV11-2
TGTGCCAGCAGCTTAGGGGGACAGGGGCAAGAGACCCAGTACTTC
CASSLGGQGQETQYF
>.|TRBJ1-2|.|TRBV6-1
TGTGCCAGCAATTCAGGGGCGACTAACTATGGCTACACCTTC
CASNSGATNYGYTF
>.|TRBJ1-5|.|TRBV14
TGTGCCAGCAGCCAAGGGCACGGACAGCCCCAGCATTTT
CASSQGHGQPQHF
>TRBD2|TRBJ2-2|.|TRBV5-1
TGCGCCAGCAGCTTTAGCGGGGTAATCACCGGGGAGCTGTTTTTT
CASSFSGVITGELFF
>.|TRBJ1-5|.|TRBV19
TGTGCCAGTACCCGGGAAGGGGTGAGCAATCAGCCCCAGCATTTT
CASTREGVSNQPQHF
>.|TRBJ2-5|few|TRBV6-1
TGTGCCAGCACCATTACCTTAGAAGAGACCCAGTACTTC
CASTITLEETQYF
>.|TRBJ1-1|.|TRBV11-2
TGTGCCAGCGAGAAACCGAGGTTCGCAGCTTTCTTT
CASEKPRFAAFF
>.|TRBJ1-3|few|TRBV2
TGTGCCAGCCAGGACGGGTCTGGAAACACCATATATTTT
CASQDGSGNTIYF
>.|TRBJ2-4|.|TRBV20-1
TGCAGTGCTAGAGAAGTCGGGGAGGTCAAAAACATTCAGTACTTC
CSAREVGEVKNIQYF
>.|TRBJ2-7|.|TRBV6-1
TGTGCCAGCAGTTCTCAGGGGTCCTACGAGCAGTACTTC
CASSSQGSYEQYF
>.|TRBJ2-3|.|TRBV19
TGTGCCAGTAGTGATGGTTGGCGAGATCTAGTCCGGGATACGCAGTATTTT
CASSDGWRDLVRDTQYF
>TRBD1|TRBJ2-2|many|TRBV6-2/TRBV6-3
TGTGCCAGCCTTCCGGGACAGGGCCGAACCGGGGAGCTGTTTTTT
CASLPGQGRTGELFF
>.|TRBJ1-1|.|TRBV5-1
TGCGCCAGCAGCTTGGCCGCGGTGACTGAAGCTTTCTTT
CASSLAAVTEAFF
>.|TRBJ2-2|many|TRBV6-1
TGTGCCAGCAGTTACTCAGGCACCGGGGAGCTGTTTTTT
CASSYSGTGELFF
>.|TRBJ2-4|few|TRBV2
TGTGCCAGCCGGCCCCCAGACAGCAAAAACATTCAGTACTTC
CASRPPDSKNIQYF
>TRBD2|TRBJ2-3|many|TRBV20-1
TGCAGTGCTAGAGAGGTAGCGGGAGTTGCAGATACGCAGTATTTT
CSAREVAGVADTQYF
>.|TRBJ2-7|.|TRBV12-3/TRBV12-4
TGTGCCAGCAGCCCAAAAAGTTCCTACGAGCAGTACTTC
CASSPKSSYEQYF
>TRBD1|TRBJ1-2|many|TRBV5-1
TGCGCCAGCAGCAGCGAAACAGGGGACGGAGGCTACACCTTC
CASSSETGDGGYTF
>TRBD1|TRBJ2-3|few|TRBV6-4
TGTGCCAGCAGTCGGACAGGGCCCACAGATACGCAGTATTTT
CASSRTGPTDTQYF
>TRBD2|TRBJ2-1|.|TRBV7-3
TGTGCCAGCAGCCCTTCGATGTCGCTAGCGGAGGAGCAGTTCTTC
CASSPSMSLAEEQFF
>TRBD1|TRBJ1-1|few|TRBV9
TGTGCCAGCAGCGGACAGGGGTTGGACACTGAAGCTTTCTTT
CASSGQGLDTEAFF
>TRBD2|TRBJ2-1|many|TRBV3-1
TGTGCCAGCAGCCAAATGGCAGCGGGAGGGTATGAGCAGTTCTTC
CASSQMAAGGYEQFF
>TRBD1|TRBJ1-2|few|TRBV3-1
TGTGCCAGCAGCCAAGATCTGGGGGCCGGGACAGGGTTCTATGGCTACACCTTC
CASSQDLGAGTGFYGYTF
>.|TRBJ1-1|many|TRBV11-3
TGTGCCAGCACCTCCCAGGGCAGGGCCCATTGGGACACTGAAGCTTTCTTT
CASTSQGRAHWDTEAFF
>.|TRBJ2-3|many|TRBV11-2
TGTGCCGCAAGGGGGAGCACAGATACGCAGTATTTT
CAARGSTDTQYF
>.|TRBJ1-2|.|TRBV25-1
TGTGCCAGCAGTGACGCAGGCTACTATGGCTACACCTTC
CASSDAGYYGYTF
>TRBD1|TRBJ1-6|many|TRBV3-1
TGTGCCAGCAGCCGGACAGGGGTTAATTCACCCCTCCACTTT
CASSRTGVNSPLHF
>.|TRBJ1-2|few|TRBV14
TGTGCCAGCAGCCCGAGCGGCTATGGCTACACCTTC
CASSPSGYGYTF
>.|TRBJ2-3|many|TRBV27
TGTGCCAGCAGCCCTAGCGTCGGAGTATTTACCACAGATACGCAGTATTTT
CASSPSVGVFTTDTQYF
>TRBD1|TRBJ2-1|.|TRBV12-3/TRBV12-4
TGTGCCAGCAGTATTACAGGGGATGAGCAGTTCTTC
CASSITGDEQFF
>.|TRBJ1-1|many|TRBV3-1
TGTGCCAGCAGCCAAGATCGAGAAGTACTGAACACTGAAGCTTTCTTT
CASSQDREVLNTEAFF
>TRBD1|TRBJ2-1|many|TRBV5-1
TGCGCCAGCAGCTTTCCCAGGGGGACCAACAATGAGCAGTTCTTC
CASSFPRGTNNEQFF
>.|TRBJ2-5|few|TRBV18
TGTGCCAGCTCACCAAACATGGGAGAGACCCAGTACTTC
CASSPNMGETQYF
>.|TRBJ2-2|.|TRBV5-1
TGCGCCAGCTTCGGGGACACCGGGGAGCTGTTTTTT
CASFGDTGELFF
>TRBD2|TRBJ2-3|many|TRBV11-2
TGTGCCAGCAGGACAATACGCGGGAGAGAGGAGGATACGCAGTATTTT
CASRTIRGREEDTQYF
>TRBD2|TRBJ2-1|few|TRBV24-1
TGTGCCACCAGTGATTTCTCAGCGGGAGTAGTTGATGTGAATGAGCAGTTCTTC
CATSDFSAGVVDVNEQFF
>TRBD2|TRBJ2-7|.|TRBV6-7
TGTGCCAGCAGTGCTACTAGCGGCCTCTCCTACGAGCAGTACTTC
CASSATSGLSYEQYF
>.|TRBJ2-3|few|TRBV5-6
TGTGCCAGCAGCTTAACATCAGATACGCAGTATTTT
CASSLTSDTQYF
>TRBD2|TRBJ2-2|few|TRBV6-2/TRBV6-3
TGTGCCAGCAGTTACGGGACTAGCGGGAACACCGGGGAGCTGTTTTTT
CASSYGTSGNTGELFF
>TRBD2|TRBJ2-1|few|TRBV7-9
TGTGCCAGCAGCTCTCTAGCGGGAGTGACCTACAATGAGCGGTTCTTC
CASSSLAGVTYNERFF
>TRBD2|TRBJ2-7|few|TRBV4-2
TGTGCCAGCAGCCAAGCGACTAGCGTCTACGAGCAGTACTTC
CASSQATSVYEQYF
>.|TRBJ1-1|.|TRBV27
TGTGCCAGTAAGGGACAATTGAACACTGAAGCTTTCTTT
CASKGQLNTEAFF
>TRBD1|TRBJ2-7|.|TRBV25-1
TGTGCCAGCAGTTCGGACAGGATGGCCTACGAGCAGTACTTC
CASSSDRMAYEQYF
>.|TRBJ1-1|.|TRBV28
TGTGCCAGCAGTTTCGGAGGGGCAACCAAGAACACTGAAGCTTTCTTT
CASSFGGATKNTEAFF
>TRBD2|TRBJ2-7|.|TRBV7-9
TGTGCCAGCAGCCCGAGAGCCGGGACTAGCGCCTACGAGCAGTACTTC
CASSPRAGTSAYEQYF